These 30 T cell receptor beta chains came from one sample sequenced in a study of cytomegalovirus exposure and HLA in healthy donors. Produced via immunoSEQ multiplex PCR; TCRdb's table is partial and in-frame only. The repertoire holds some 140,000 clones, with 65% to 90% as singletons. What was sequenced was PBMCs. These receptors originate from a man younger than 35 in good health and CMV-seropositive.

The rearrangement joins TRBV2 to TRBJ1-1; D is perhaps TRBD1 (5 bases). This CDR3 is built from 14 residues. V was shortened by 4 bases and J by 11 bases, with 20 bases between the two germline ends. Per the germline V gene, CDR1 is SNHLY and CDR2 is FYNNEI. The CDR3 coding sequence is TGTGCCAGCAGTGCGTTCAGGGAAATAGGGGCCGCTTTCTTT. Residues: CASSAFREIGAAFF.

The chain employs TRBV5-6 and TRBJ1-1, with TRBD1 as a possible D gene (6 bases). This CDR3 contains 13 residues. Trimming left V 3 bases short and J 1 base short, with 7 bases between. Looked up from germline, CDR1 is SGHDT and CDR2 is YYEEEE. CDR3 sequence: CASSWGQNTEAFF. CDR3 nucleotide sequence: TGTGCCAGCAGCTGGGGACAGAACACTGAAGCTTTCTTT.

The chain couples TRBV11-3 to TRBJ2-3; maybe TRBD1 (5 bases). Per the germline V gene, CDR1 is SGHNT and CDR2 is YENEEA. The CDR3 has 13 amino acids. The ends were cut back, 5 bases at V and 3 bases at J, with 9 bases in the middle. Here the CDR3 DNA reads TGTGCCAGCAGCGACAAGGGGACAGATACGCAGTATTTT. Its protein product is CASSDKGTDTQYF.

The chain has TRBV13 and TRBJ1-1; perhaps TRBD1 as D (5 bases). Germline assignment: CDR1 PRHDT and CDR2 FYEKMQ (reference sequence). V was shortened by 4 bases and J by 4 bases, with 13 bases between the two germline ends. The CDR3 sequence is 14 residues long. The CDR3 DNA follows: TGTGCCAGCAGCTACTCTGGGGGGGGCACTGAAGCTTTCTTT. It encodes CASSYSGGGTEAFF.

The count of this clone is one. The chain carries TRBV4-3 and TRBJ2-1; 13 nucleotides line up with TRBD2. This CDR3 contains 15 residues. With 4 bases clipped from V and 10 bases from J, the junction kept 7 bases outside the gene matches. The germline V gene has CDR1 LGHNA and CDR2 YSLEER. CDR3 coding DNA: TGCGCCAGCAGCCGGACTAGCGGGGGTCCGGGGGAGCAGTTCTTC. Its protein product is CASSRTSGGPGEQFF.

The CDR3: CASSYALAGFYEQYF. The CDR3 nucleotides read TGTGCCAGCAGCTATGCCCTAGCGGGATTTTACGAGCAGTACTTC. The rearrangement uses TRBV13 and TRBJ2-7; 9 bases map to TRBD2. The ends lost 4 bases at V and 4 bases at J; junction bases unmatched: 8. Looked up from germline, CDR1 is PRHDT and CDR2 is FYEKMQ (reference sequence). The CDR3 extends over 15 amino acids.

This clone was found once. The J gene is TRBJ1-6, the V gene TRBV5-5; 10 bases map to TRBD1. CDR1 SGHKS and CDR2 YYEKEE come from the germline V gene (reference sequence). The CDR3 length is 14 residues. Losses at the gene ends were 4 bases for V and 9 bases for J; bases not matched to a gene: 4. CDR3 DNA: TGTGCCAGCAGCGGGGGGGACAGGGGTTCACCCCTCCACTTT. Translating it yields CASSGGDRGSPLHF.

As DNA, the CDR3 is TGTGCCACTTTAGCGGTAACGAACACCGGGGAGCTGTTTTTT. Encoded protein: CATLAVTNTGELFF. V is TRBV6-1 and J is TRBJ2-2; tentative D call: TRBD2 (6 bases). V lost 10 bases, J lost 0 bases, and 12 bases lay in between. The CDR3 length is 14 residues. CDR1 is MNHNS and CDR2 is SASEGT in the germline V gene.

CDR3 region: CASSQVYGPYNEQFF. CDR3 bases: TGCGCCAGCAGCCAGGTCTACGGTCCCTACAATGAGCAGTTCTTC. The chain couples TRBV4-1 to TRBJ2-1; unclear D gene. The CDR3 runs to 15 residues. The germline V and J ends were trimmed by 3 bases and 2 bases, with 11 bases remaining between them. In germline, CDR1 is MGHRA, CDR2 YSYEKL.

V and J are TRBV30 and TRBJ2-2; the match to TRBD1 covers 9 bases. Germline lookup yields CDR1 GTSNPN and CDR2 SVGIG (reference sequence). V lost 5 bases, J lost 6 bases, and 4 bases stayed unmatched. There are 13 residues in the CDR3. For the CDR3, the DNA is TGTGCCTGGGGGGACAGGGCCCCCGGGGAGCTGTTTTTT. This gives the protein CAWGDRAPGELFF.

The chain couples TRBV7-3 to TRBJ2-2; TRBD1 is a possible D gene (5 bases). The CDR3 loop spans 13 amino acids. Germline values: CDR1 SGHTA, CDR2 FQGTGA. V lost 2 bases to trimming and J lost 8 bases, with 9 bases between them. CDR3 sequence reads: CASSLGANGELFF. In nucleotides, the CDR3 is TGTGCCAGCAGCTTAGGGGCCAATGGGGAGCTGTTTTTT.

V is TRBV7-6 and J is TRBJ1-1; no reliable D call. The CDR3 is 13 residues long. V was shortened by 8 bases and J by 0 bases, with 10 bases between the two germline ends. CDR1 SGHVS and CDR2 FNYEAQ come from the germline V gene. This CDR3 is CASAPGLNTEAFF. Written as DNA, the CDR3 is TGTGCCAGCGCACCGGGTCTGAACACTGAAGCTTTCTTT. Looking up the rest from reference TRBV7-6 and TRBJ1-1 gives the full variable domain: GAGVSQSPRYKVTKRGQDVALRCDPISGHVSLYWYRQALGQGPEFLTYFNYEAQQDKSGLPNDRFSAERPEGSISTLTIQRTEQRDSAMYRCASAPGLNTEAFFGQGTRLTVV.

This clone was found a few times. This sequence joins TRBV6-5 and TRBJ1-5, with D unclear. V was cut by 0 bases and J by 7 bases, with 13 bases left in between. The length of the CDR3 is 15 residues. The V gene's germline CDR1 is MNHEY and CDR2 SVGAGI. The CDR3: CASSYSKRGGQPQHF. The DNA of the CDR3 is TGTGCCAGCAGTTACTCGAAAAGAGGAGGGCAGCCCCAGCATTTT.

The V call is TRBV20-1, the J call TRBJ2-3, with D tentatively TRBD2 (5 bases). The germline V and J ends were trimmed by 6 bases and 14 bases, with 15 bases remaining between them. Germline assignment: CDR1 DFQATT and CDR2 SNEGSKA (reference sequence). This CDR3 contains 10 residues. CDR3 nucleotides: TGCAGTGCCCGCCGGGAAAATCGGTATTTT. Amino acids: CSARRENRYF.

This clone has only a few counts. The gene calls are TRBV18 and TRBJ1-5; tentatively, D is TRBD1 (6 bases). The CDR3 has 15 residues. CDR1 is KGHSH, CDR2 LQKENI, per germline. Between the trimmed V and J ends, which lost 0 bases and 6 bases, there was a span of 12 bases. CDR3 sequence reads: CASSPPRTEGQPQHF. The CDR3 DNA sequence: TGTGCCAGCTCACCACCAAGGACAGAGGGTCAGCCCCAGCATTTT. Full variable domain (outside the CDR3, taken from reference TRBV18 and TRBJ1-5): NAGVMQNPRHLVRRRGQEARLRCSPMKGHSHVYWYRQLPEEGLKFMVYLQKENIIDESGMPKERFSAEFPKEGPSILRIQQVVRGDSAAYFCASSPPRTEGQPQHFGDGTRLSIL.

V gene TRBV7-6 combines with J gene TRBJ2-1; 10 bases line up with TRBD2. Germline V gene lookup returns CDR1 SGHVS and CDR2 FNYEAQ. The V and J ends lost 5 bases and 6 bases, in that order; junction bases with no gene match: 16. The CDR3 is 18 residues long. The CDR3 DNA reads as TGTGCCAGCAGCCTCAGGACTAGCGGCACTAAGACCTCCAATGAGCAGTTCTTC. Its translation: CASSLRTSGTKTSNEQFF.

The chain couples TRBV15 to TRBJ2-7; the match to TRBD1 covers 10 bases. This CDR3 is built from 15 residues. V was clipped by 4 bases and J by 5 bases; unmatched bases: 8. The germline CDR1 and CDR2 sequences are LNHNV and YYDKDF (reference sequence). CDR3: CATSIRTGGWDEQYF. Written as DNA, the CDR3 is TGTGCCACCAGCATAAGGACAGGGGGTTGGGACGAGCAGTACTTC.

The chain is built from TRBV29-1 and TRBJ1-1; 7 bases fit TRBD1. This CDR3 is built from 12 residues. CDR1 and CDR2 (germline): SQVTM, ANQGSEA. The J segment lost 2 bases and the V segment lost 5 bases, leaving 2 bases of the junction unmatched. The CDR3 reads CSVNRGNTEAFF. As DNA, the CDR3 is TGCAGCGTTAACAGGGGAAACACTGAAGCTTTCTTT.

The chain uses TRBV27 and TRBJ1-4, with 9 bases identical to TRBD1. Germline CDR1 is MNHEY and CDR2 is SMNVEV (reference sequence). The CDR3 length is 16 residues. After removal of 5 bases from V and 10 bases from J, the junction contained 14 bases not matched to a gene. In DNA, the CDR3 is TGTGCCAGCAGTGGACCCCGAGGGACAGGGATACGAAAACTGTTTTTT. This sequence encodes CASSGPRGTGIRKLFF.

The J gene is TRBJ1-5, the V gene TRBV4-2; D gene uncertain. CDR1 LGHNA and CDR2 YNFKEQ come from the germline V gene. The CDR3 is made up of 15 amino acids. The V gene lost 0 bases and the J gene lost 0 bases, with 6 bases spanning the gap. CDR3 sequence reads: CASSQDGYSNQPQHF. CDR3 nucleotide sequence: TGTGCCAGCAGCCAAGACGGGTATAGCAATCAGCCCCAGCATTTT.

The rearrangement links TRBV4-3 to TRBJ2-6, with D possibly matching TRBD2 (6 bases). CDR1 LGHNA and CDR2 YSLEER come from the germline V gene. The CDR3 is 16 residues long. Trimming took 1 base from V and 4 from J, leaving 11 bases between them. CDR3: CASSQGLGVGANVLTF. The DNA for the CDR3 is TGCGCCAGCAGCCAAGGACTAGGGGTAGGGGCCAACGTCCTGACTTTC.

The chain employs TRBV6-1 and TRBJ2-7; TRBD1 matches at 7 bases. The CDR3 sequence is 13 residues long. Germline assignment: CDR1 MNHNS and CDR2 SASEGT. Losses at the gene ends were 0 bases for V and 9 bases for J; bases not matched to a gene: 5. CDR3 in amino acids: CASSEALQGRQYF. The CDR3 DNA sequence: TGTGCCAGCAGTGAAGCGCTACAGGGGCGGCAGTACTTC.

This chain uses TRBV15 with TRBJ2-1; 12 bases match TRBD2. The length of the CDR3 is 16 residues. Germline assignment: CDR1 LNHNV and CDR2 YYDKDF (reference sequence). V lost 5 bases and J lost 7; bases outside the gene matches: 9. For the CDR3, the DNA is TGTGCCACCAGCGAGGGGACTAGCGGGTTACGTAATGAGCAGTTCTTC. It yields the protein CATSEGTSGLRNEQFF.

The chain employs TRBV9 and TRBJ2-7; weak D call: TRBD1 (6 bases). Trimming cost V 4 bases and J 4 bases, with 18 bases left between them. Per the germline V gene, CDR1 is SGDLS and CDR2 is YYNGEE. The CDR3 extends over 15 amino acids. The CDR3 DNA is TGTGCCAGCAGCTTAGAATCAGGGGACACTTACGAGCAGTACTTC. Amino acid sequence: CASSLESGDTYEQYF.

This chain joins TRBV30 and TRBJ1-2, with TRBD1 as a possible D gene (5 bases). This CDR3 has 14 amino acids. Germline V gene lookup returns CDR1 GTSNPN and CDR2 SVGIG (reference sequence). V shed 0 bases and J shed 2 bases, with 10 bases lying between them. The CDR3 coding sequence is TGTGCCTGGAGTGTACAGACAGCAAACTATGGCTACACCTTC. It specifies CAWSVQTANYGYTF. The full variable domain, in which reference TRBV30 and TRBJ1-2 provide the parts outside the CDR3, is SQTIHQWPATLVQPVGSPLSLECTVEGTSNPNLYWYRQAAGRGLQLLFYSVGIGQISSEVPQNLSASRPQDRQFILSSKKLLLSDSGFYLCAWSVQTANYGYTFGSGTRLTVV.

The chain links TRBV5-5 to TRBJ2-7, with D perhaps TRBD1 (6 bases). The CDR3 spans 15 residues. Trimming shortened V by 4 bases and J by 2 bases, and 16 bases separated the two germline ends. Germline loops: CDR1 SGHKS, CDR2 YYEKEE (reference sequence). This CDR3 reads CASSPRTGQTYEQYF. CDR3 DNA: TGTGCCAGCAGCCCGAGGACCGGACAGACCTACGAGCAGTACTTC.

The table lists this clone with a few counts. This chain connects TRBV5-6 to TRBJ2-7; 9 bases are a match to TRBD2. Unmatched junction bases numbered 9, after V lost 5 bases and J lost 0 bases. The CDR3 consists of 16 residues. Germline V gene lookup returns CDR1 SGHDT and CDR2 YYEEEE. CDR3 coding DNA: TGTGCCAGCAGTTACTTCGGCGGGAGGGACTCCTACGAGCAGTACTTC. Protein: CASSYFGGRDSYEQYF.

CDR3 loop: CASSPGTRAPLGSYEQYF. DNA for the CDR3: TGTGCCAGCAGCCCGGGGACTAGAGCCCCCCTAGGCTCCTACGAGCAGTACTTC. The genes are TRBV9 and TRBJ2-7, with 8 bases aligning to TRBD2. The germline V gene has CDR1 SGDLS and CDR2 YYNGEE. V lost 4 bases, J lost 0 bases, and 15 bases stayed unmatched. There are 18 residues in the CDR3.

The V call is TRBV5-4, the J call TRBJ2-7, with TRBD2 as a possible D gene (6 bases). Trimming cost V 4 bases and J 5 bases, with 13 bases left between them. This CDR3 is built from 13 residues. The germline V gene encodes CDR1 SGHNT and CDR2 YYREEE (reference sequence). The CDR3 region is CASSLYGSDEQYF. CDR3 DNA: TGTGCCAGCAGCCTGTACGGGAGCGACGAGCAGTACTTC.

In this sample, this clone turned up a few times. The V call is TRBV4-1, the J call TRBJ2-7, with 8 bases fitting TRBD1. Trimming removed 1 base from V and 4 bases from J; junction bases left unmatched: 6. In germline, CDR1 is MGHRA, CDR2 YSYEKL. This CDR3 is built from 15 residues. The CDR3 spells CASSQGMDRVYEQYF. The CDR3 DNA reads TGCGCCAGCAGCCAAGGGATGGACAGGGTATACGAGCAGTACTTC.